This T cell receptor (beta chain) was profiled in a study of T cells in Graves' hyperthyroidism and ophthalmopathy. Findings and limits, study-wide: Most thyroid clonotypes expanded above 0.001 appeared in blood too.

Amplification yielded TCR beta CDR3 regions, with RNA transcripts as the source. Using the HTBI primer set, a first-round RT-PCR was run on the TCR CDR3. TCRdb used MiXCR to reprocess the multiplex PCR reads, holding one entry per CDR3 protein. The table records about 420,000 distinct CDR3 sequences, about an eighth of them present only once. Each patient was aged 18 to 65 and had newly diagnosed hyperthyroidism of under 2 months' duration. The CDR3 contains 16 residues. The junction had 16 bases not matched to a gene; V was cut back by 5 bases and J by 11 bases. Germline CDR1 reads LNHNV; CDR2 reads YYDKDF (reference sequence). As for this clonotype: Its antigen is currently unknown.

The sequenced sample consisted of blood. The chain carries TRBV15 and TRBJ2-5, with 11 bases identical to TRBD2. The source is a woman aged 18-35 years with Graves' hyperthyroidism. CDR3 region: CATSSPRGLAENGQYF. In DNA form, the CDR3 reads TGTGCCACCAGCTCTCCCCGGGGACTAGCGGAAAATGGACAGTACTTC.